These 14 T cell receptor beta chains were all obtained from the same sample, sequenced in a study of blood T cell repertoires in COVID-19. The table came from immunoSEQ multiplex PCR; TCRdb's copy has only in-frame clones and leaves some out. The sample consists of more than 200,000 clones, roughly four fifths of them appearing once. The sequenced material came from PBMCs or T cells enriched from blood (not recorded which). The receptors come from a man aged 55 to 70 who had recovered from COVID-19.

The chain carries TRBV4-3 and TRBJ1-2; 11 bases are shared with TRBD1. The CDR3 loop spans 18 amino acids. Trimming at V came to 2 bases and at J to 4 bases, leaving 12 bases not matched to a gene. Germline CDR1 is LGHNA and CDR2 is YSLEER. This CDR3 is CASSQTPGTGGLRYGYTF. The CDR3 DNA reads as TGCGCCAGCAGCCAAACACCAGGGACAGGGGGTCTCCGCTATGGCTACACCTTC.

There are a few counts of this clone. This chain joins TRBV28 and TRBJ1-6, with 8 bases fitting TRBD1. The CDR3 spans 15 residues. The J segment lost 4 bases and the V segment lost 6 bases, leaving 5 bases of the junction unmatched. The V gene's germline CDR1 is MDHEN and CDR2 SYDVKM. CDR3 in amino acids: CASRPTGVYNSPLHF. CDR3 coding DNA: TGTGCCAGCAGGCCGACAGGGGTGTATAATTCACCCCTCCACTTT.

This clone appeared a single time. The V and J genes are TRBV10-3 and TRBJ1-6; TRBD1 is a possible D gene (5 bases). The CDR3 runs to 14 residues. CDR1 and CDR2 from the germline V gene are ENHRY and SYGVKD. Trimming cost V 0 bases and J 9 bases, with 9 bases left between them. This chain's CDR3 is CAISESGGGSPLHF. CDR3 nucleotides: TGTGCCATCAGTGAGTCTGGGGGAGGTTCACCCCTCCACTTT.

The V and J genes are TRBV20-1 and TRBJ1-1, with D uncertain. Germline-derived CDR1 and CDR2 are DFQATT and SNEGSKA (reference sequence). This CDR3 is 14 amino acids long. V lost 3 bases and J 1 base, leaving 12 bases between the germline ends. The CDR3: CSASLSAGNTEAFF. The CDR3 DNA reads TGCAGTGCTAGTCTCTCGGCAGGGAACACTGAAGCTTTCTTT.

This clone was picked up a small number of times. The chain couples TRBV4-1 to TRBJ1-2; TRBD1 matches 8 bases. There are 15 residues in the CDR3. V lost 0 bases and J lost 4; bases outside the gene matches: 4. The V gene's germline CDR1 is MGHRA and CDR2 YSYEKL. The CDR3 protein is CASSQDGQGIYGYTF. The CDR3 coding sequence is TGCGCCAGCAGCCAAGACGGACAGGGAATCTATGGCTACACCTTC.

This sequence joins TRBV7-2 and TRBJ2-1; the match to TRBD2 covers 9 bases. With V trimmed by 6 bases and J by 7 bases, 22 bases remained unmatched. CDR1 SGHTA and CDR2 FQGNSA come from the germline V gene. CDR3 length equals 19 residues. CDR3 sequence reads: CASSTRVAVSGGQGNEQFF. The CDR3 nucleotides read TGTGCCAGCAGTACAAGGGTTGCGGTTAGCGGGGGCCAAGGGAATGAGCAGTTCTTC.

The CDR3 DNA is TGTGCCAGCAGTGAACTTTCCTTTTATAGCAATCAGCCCCAGCATTTT. As protein: CASSELSFYSNQPQHF. The chain carries TRBV6-1 and TRBJ1-5; D is undetermined. Germline lookup yields CDR1 MNHNS and CDR2 SASEGT. This CDR3 spans 16 amino acids. V dropped 2 bases and J dropped 0 bases, with 11 bases sitting between them.

The chain couples TRBV7-9 to TRBJ1-1; 12 nucleotides agree with TRBD1. V lost 3 bases, J lost 4 bases, and 6 bases stayed unmatched. Germline-derived CDR1 and CDR2 are SEHNR and FQNEAQ (reference sequence). The CDR3 totals 16 residues. CDR3 DNA: TGTGCCAGCAGCTTGGGACAGGGGGCAGATGGCACTGAAGCTTTCTTT. This codes for CASSLGQGADGTEAFF.

V is TRBV24-1 and J is TRBJ2-3; a weak D match, TRBD1 (6 bases). The CDR3 totals 15 residues. V was clipped by 0 bases and J by 6 bases, with 12 bases between them. CDR1 and CDR2 (germline): KGHDR, SFDVKD. The DNA for the CDR3 is TGTGCCACCAGTGATTTGCAGGGACATACCGATACGCAGTATTTT. This gives the protein CATSDLQGHTDTQYF.

The chain combines TRBV5-1 with TRBJ2-5; tentatively, D is TRBD1 (5 bases). Trimming cost V 5 bases and J 5 bases, with 13 bases left between them. Germline V gene sequence: CDR1 SGHRS, CDR2 YFSETQ. The CDR3 covers 13 residues. The DNA for the CDR3 is TGCGCCAGCAGTACAGGAATTGGGGAGACCCAGTACTTC. Translating it yields CASSTGIGETQYF.

The chain recombines TRBV5-1 with TRBJ1-1; a possible D gene is TRBD1 (6 bases). Germline CDR1 reads SGHRS; CDR2 reads YFSETQ. The CDR3 consists of 15 residues. V lost 6 bases to trimming and J lost 1 base, with 16 bases between them. CDR3 residues: CASTDLAGANTEAFF. The DNA of the CDR3 is TGCGCCAGCACGGATCTGGCAGGGGCGAACACTGAAGCTTTCTTT.

The rearrangement joins TRBV5-1 to TRBJ2-7; D might be TRBD1 (6 bases). This CDR3 has 17 amino acids. Per the germline V gene, CDR1 is SGHRS and CDR2 is YFSETQ. Trimming cost V 0 bases and J 1 base, with 17 bases left between them. The CDR3 DNA sequence: TGCGCCAGCAGCTTGGTCGCAGGGGCGAGAGGGTCCTACGAGCAGTACTTC. Encoded protein: CASSLVAGARGSYEQYF.

This chain links TRBV5-6 with TRBJ1-2, with D perhaps matching TRBD1 (5 bases). Trimming left V 5 bases short and J 7 bases short, with 15 bases between. The CDR3 length is 13 residues. The germline CDR1 and CDR2 sequences are SGHDT and YYEEEE. Here the CDR3 reads CASRRGSAFGYTF. For the CDR3, the DNA is TGTGCCAGCAGAAGGGGATCGGCGTTTGGCTACACCTTC.

This clone appeared a few times. The V and J genes are TRBV10-2 and TRBJ1-1; TRBD1 aligns across 8 bases. With V trimmed by 8 bases and J by 8 bases, 19 bases remained unmatched. Germline V gene lookup returns CDR1 WSHSY and CDR2 SAAADI. The CDR3 length is 16 residues. The CDR3 sequence is CASSRPQGAGSPEAFF. CDR3 DNA sequence: TGCGCCAGCTCTAGACCCCAGGGGGCTGGATCTCCGGAAGCTTTCTTT.